Described below is a single T cell receptor beta chain sequence and its context. Its antigen is unknown. Base-call qualities are not available, and no considerably larger clone is one nucleotide away. Germline trimming: 6 bases from V, 7 bases from J; junction bases outside gene matches: 7. Its CDR3 holds 14 amino acids, cysteine through phenylalanine. The CDR3 DNA has 42 bases and is translated from base 1. The germline V gene specifies MDHEN as CDR1 and SYDVKM as CDR2. This entry comes from a study of OX40 agonist ivuxolimab in advanced cancers. Looking at the study overall: The costimulatory receptor OX40 (CD134) was targeted by ivuxolimab, a fully human IgG2 agonistic monoclonal antibody. Intravenous ivuxolimab was administered to patients every 2 weeks at six dose levels: 0.01, 0.1, 0.3, 1.5, 3 and 10 mg/kg. Of the 50 to 55 patients in dose escalation, 19 had hepatocellular carcinoma, about 15 had melanoma, 9 had renal cell carcinoma and 9 had head and neck cancer. In the dose-escalation cohort, 82.7% of patients were male, and the mean age was approximately 60 years, with a range of roughly 23 to 85. Patients were allowed to have had prior anti-PD-1, anti-PD-L1 or anti-CTLA-4 therapy, and 40% of the dose-escalation patients had previously received checkpoint inhibitors. Three dose-escalation patients achieved partial responses, one with hepatocellular carcinoma and two with cutaneous melanoma. Peripheral TCRbeta sequencing aimed to test whether ivuxolimab altered TCR sequence diversity and caused clonal T-cell expansion. The paper covers the monotherapy dose-escalation part of the phase I ivuxolimab trial, which included N of about 50 patients. Results the study describes overall, beyond this receptor: Antigen specificity was not determined for the clonally expanded peripheral T cells. At doses from 0.1 to 3.0 mg/kg, clonal expansion was seen in both CD4+ and CD8+ blood T cells between baseline and week 6. On average, CD8+ T cells showed more expanded clones than CD4+ T cells after ivuxolimab. Low levels of normalized T-cell clonal expansion were also shown by some nonresponding patients. In the 0.1-3.0 mg/kg groups, partial responders were among the patients with the lowest normalized peripheral clonal expansion, particularly in CD8+ T cells.

The trial excluded patients who had a history of autoimmune disease or were on systemic immunosuppression. Peripheral blood for TCR sequencing was collected from all dose cohorts at baseline, on cycle 4 day 1, and on cycle 7 day 1. The samples were taken from a phase I, first-in-human, multicenter, open-label dose-escalation trial of ivuxolimab. The trial enrolled adults with locally advanced or metastatic head and neck squamous cell, hepatocellular, melanoma or renal cell carcinoma. Before TCR sequencing, CD4+ and CD8+ T cells were separately sorted from peripheral blood. For sequencing of the TCRbeta CDR3 region, genomic DNA was extracted from the sorted cells. The immunoSEQ Assay was used to sequence the TCRbeta CDR3 regions. Here the immuneACCESS table is served through TCRdb, limited to in-frame sequences with V and J called. Missing clones are a known gap in these copies; in checked studies unresolved V genes cover under half, and the rest lacks a known reason. Within this sample are 120,000 or so clones, with 85% to 95% of them counted one time only. The leading ten clones occupy roughly 0.15% of the sample.

The source material was CD4+ or CD8+ T cells sorted from blood, sampled in a trial of the OX40 agonist ivuxolimab. The TCR sequence derives from an adult with an advanced solid tumor such as melanoma, head and neck, liver or kidney cancer. This receptor chain uses TRBV28 and TRBJ1-4; 8 of the junction bases match TRBD1. The CDR3 amino acid sequence is: CASRTGGTGEKLFF. The sequence in DNA is TGTGCCAGCAGAACAGGGGGGACAGGTGAAAAACTGTTTTTT.